This T cell receptor (beta chain) emerged from a study of blood T cell repertoires in COVID-19. As for the study in general: PBMCs, B-cell-depleted T cells, or T cells provided the cDNA or gDNA that made up the material.

In the original workflow: It was from reference gene primer amplification that nucleated cell counts were estimated. Sequencing was performed with immunoSEQ multiplex PCR; in TCRdb, only in-frame clones are kept and a portion is missing. The V and J calls and clone size are taken from that table; D and trimming were inferred from the DNA. This table holds 310,000 or so clones, more than 75% found once. This CDR3 region has 13 residues. Looked up from germline, CDR1 is LNHNV and CDR2 is YYDKDF (reference sequence). Of note for this clone: One end of the junction fails to match germline, which may point to a read error.

The source of this sequence is a man aged 50-60 years with active or convalescent COVID-19. Sequencing used peripheral blood. The gene calls are TRBV15 and TRBJ1-1, with D maybe TRBD1 (5 bases). The CDR3 here is CATNRQWNTEAFF. CDR3 bases: TGTGCCACCAACAGACAGTGGAACACTGAAGCTTTCTTT.